These 30 T cell receptor beta chains were sequenced from one sample in a study of radiation and T cells in renal cell carcinoma. Time point specified: blood 4 weeks post-SBRT, at nephrectomy. The treatment was: 15 Gy SBRT to primary tumor, nephrectomy 4 weeks later. Clones were sequenced by immunoSEQ multiplex PCR, and TCRdb holds only the in-frame ones, with some missing. The repertoire consists of approximately 70,000 clones, with about 74% occurring once and the leading ten covering roughly 7.5%. This specimen consisted of blood, obtained from a patient whose treatment included radiotherapy and nephrectomy. The origin of the receptors is a man aged 55-75 years with renal cell carcinoma.

This clone turned up a few times. CDR3 sequence reads: CASSLGGGFQETQYF. In nucleotides, the CDR3 is TGTGCCAGCAGCTTAGGAGGCGGGTTCCAAGAGACCCAGTACTTC. The chain is built from TRBV7-2 and TRBJ2-5; TRBD2 might be the D (5 bases). The CDR3 is 15 amino acids. V lost 1 base, J lost 1 base, and 10 bases lay in between. Germline V lookup: CDR1 SGHTA, CDR2 FQGNSA.

This chain connects TRBV27 to TRBJ2-7; 7 nucleotides line up with TRBD2. The germline V gene encodes CDR1 MNHEY and CDR2 SMNVEV (reference sequence). The ends lost 7 bases at V and 2 bases at J; junction bases unmatched: 23. The CDR3 length is 19 residues. The CDR3 DNA reads TGTGCCAGCACAGCCCGGGCCCGATTCGTCTCGGGAGGACCCTACGAGCAGTACGTC. Its protein is CASTARARFVSGGPYEQYV.

The chain is built from TRBV10-1 and TRBJ2-5; D possibly corresponds to TRBD2 (6 bases). V was pared by 0 bases and J by 1 base, with 15 bases between. CDR3 length equals 17 residues. Per the germline V gene, CDR1 is WNHNN and CDR2 is SYGVQD (reference sequence). DNA for the CDR3: TGCGCCAGCAGTGAGTCGAATCCCGCGGGATCCCAAGAGACCCAGTACTTC. Protein: CASSESNPAGSQETQYF.

The gene calls are TRBV5-4 and TRBJ1-2, with D unresolved. The CDR3 has 13 residues. Germline CDR1 reads SGHNT; CDR2 reads YYREEE (reference sequence). Trimming removed 0 bases from V and 2 bases from J, with 5 bases in between. The CDR3 protein is CASSLDGNYGYTF. As DNA, the CDR3 is TGTGCCAGCAGCTTGGACGGAAACTATGGCTACACCTTC.

This chain joins TRBV29-1 and TRBJ2-5; no clear D gene. CDR1 and CDR2 (germline): SQVTM, ANQGSEA. Trimming took 7 bases from V and 5 from J, leaving 14 bases between them. The CDR3 totals 12 residues. CDR3 loop: CSGALIGETQYF. The CDR3 DNA reads as TGCAGCGGTGCCCTCATCGGGGAGACCCAGTACTTC.

The CDR3 protein is CASSPPSGRTGEQYV. The CDR3 DNA is TGTGCCAGCTCACCACCCTCGGGACGAACTGGCGAGCAGTACGTC. The genes are TRBV18 and TRBJ2-7; either TRBD1 or TRBD2 may supply D (5 bases each). CDR1 is KGHSH and CDR2 is LQKENI in the germline V gene. V was trimmed by 0 bases and J by 6 bases, leaving 15 bases between them. There are 15 residues in the CDR3.

J is TRBJ2-7 and V is TRBV5-8; the D gene is possibly TRBD2 (6 bases). V lost 4 bases, J lost 0 bases, and 14 bases lay in between. Germline-derived CDR1 and CDR2 are SGHTS and YDEGEE. This CDR3 is built from 15 residues. The CDR3 here is CASSGRDSLSYEQYV. The CDR3 DNA sequence: TGTGCCAGCAGCGGTAGGGACTCCCTCTCCTACGAGCAGTACGTC.

V is TRBV9 and J is TRBJ1-1, with a weak D call TRBD1 (6 bases). The CDR3 totals 16 residues. Germline V gives CDR1 SGDLS, CDR2 YYNGEE. V dropped 0 bases and J dropped 0 bases, with 12 bases sitting between them. The CDR3, as DNA: TGTGCCAGCAGCGTAGAGGCCAGGGGCATGAACACTGAAGCTTTCTTT. Residues: CASSVEARGMNTEAFF.

The rearrangement joins TRBV5-6 to TRBJ2-5, with TRBD1 as a possible D gene (6 bases). Germline values: CDR1 SGHDT, CDR2 YYEEEE. V lost 4 bases, J lost 1 base, and 20 bases lay in between. This CDR3 has 17 amino acids. CDR3 in DNA: TGTGCCAGCAGCCTAAGGATAATTACGACAGGCCAAGAGACCCAGTACTTC. The encoded protein is CASSLRIITTGQETQYF.

For the CDR3, the DNA is TGTGCCAGCAGCGTAGGAGGGGACACGCGGAACACCATATATTTT. This encodes CASSVGGDTRNTIYF. This chain uses TRBV9 with TRBJ1-3; tentatively, D is TRBD1 (6 bases). From germline, CDR1 is SGDLS and CDR2 YYNGEE. Trimming removed 0 bases from V and 7 bases from J, with 14 bases in between. This CDR3 is built from 15 residues.

The chain employs TRBV6-1 and TRBJ2-5, with 10 bases fitting TRBD1. Judging by the DNA end, TRBJ2-7 fits better; the J call may be wrong. The CDR3 has 14 amino acids. Germline lookup yields CDR1 MNHNS and CDR2 SASEGT. The CDR3 DNA reads as TGTGCCAGCAGAAGCCGGGACAGGGGTAACGAGCAGTACTTC. Amino acids: CASRSRDRGNEQYF.

V gene TRBV30 combines with J gene TRBJ1-5, with 9 bases that match TRBD1. There are 15 residues in the CDR3. The V segment lost 0 bases and the J segment 1 base; nucleotides outside the gene matches: 1. Germline CDR1 reads GTSNPN; CDR2 reads SVGIG (reference sequence). CDR3 bases: TGTGCCTGGAGTGTAGGGACAGGGAGCAATCAGCCCCAGCATTTT. Translation gives CAWSVGTGSNQPQHF.

The CDR3: CASSPRIWESGEQFF. The CDR3 region has the DNA TGTGCCAGCTCACCAAGAATCTGGGAGAGTGGGGAGCAGTTCTTC. V usage is TRBV18 and J usage is TRBJ2-1, with D perhaps matching TRBD2 (5 bases). Per germline, CDR1 KGHSH and CDR2 LQKENI. This CDR3 region has 15 residues. V dropped 2 bases and J dropped 10 bases, with 18 bases sitting between them.

The rearrangement uses TRBV7-9 and TRBJ1-6, with D uncertain. The CDR3 has 13 amino acids. Looked up from germline, CDR1 is SEHNR and CDR2 is FQNEAQ (reference sequence). V was clipped by 9 bases and J by 5 bases, with 11 bases between them. This CDR3 is CASRGLNNSPLHF. The DNA for the CDR3 is TGTGCCAGTAGAGGTCTGAATAATTCACCCCTCCACTTT. Full variable domain (remainder filled in from reference TRBV7-9 and TRBJ1-6): DTGVSQNPRHKITKRGQNVTFRCDPISEHNRLYWYRQTLGQGPEFLTYFQNEAQLEKSRLLSDRFSAERPKGSFSTLEIQRTEQGDSAMYLCASRGLNNSPLHFGNGTRLTVT.

This sequence joins TRBV6-5 and TRBJ1-1; a weak D match, TRBD1 (5 bases). Trimming pared 3 bases from V and 0 bases from J, leaving 8 bases between. This CDR3 is built from 14 residues. Germline V gene lookup returns CDR1 MNHEY and CDR2 SVGAGI. The CDR3 sequence: CASSYRRVNTEAFF. The CDR3 nucleotides are TGTGCCAGCAGTTATCGCAGGGTGAACACTGAAGCTTTCTTT.

V and J are TRBV29-1 and TRBJ2-1, with D maybe TRBD2 (6 bases). Looked up from germline, CDR1 is SQVTM and CDR2 is ANQGSEA. V shed 4 bases and J shed 8 bases, with 18 bases lying between them. The length of the CDR3 is 14 residues. The CDR3 region is CSVGAAGSRDEQFF. In DNA form, the CDR3 reads TGCAGCGTTGGGGCGGCGGGGAGCAGGGATGAGCAGTTCTTC.

This clone was observed a few times. This chain connects TRBV27 to TRBJ1-6; 8 positions agree with TRBD1. After removal of 7 bases from V and 10 bases from J, the junction contained 15 bases not matched to a gene. CDR3 length: 16 residues. CDR1 and CDR2 (germline): MNHEY, SMNVEV (reference sequence). The DNA for the CDR3 is TGTGCCAGCACCACTCTCCAGGGGGCGCTTGGCTCACCCCTCCACTTT. Translation gives CASTTLQGALGSPLHF.

About this clone: Other DNA sequences in this sample translate to the same CDR3. The chain joins TRBV6-1 to TRBJ2-2, with 10 bases matching TRBD2. The V segment lost 4 bases and the J segment 5 bases; nucleotides outside the gene matches: 4. The CDR3 is made up of 15 amino acids. CDR1 is MNHNS, CDR2 SASEGT, per germline. The CDR3 loop reads CASSVLAGGTGELFF. As DNA, the CDR3 is TGTGCCAGCAGTGTATTAGCGGGGGGAACCGGGGAGCTGTTTTTT.

The chain is built from TRBV19 and TRBJ1-2; D gene uncertain. The CDR3 length is 13 residues. Germline V CDR1 and CDR2: LNHDA, SQIVND (reference sequence). V was pared by 0 bases and J by 8 bases, with 10 bases between. DNA of the CDR3: TGTGCCAGTAGTATAGATTTCGGCCTCGGCTACACCTTC. This translates into CASSIDFGLGYTF.

This chain links TRBV11-3 with TRBJ1-2; 7 nucleotides agree with TRBD1. CDR3 length: 15 residues. CDR1 and CDR2 from the germline V gene are SGHNT and YENEEA. With V trimmed by 0 bases and J by 4 bases, 5 bases remained unmatched. The CDR3 nucleotides read TGTGCCAGCAGCTTAGACTCCACAGGGGTCTATGGCTACACCTTC. Its protein is CASSLDSTGVYGYTF.

The genes are TRBV29-1 and TRBJ2-3, with 11 nucleotides matching TRBD2. After removal of 3 bases from V and 1 base from J, the junction contained 3 bases not matched to a gene. The germline gives CDR1 SQVTM, CDR2 ANQGSEA. The CDR3 consists of 15 residues. CDR3 in amino acids: CSVELTSGGTDTQYF. DNA for the CDR3: TGCAGCGTTGAGTTGACTAGCGGGGGCACAGATACGCAGTATTTT.

The chain combines TRBV9 with TRBJ2-3; 11 bases map to TRBD2. CDR3 size: 16 residues. V lost 0 bases and J lost 4; bases outside the gene matches: 4. Germline CDR1 is SGDLS and CDR2 is YYNGEE. In DNA, the CDR3 is TGTGCCAGCAGCGTAGTATTAGCGGGAGGGCCAGATACGCAGTATTTT. It yields the protein CASSVVLAGGPDTQYF.

This clone was counted a few times. The chain uses TRBV27 and TRBJ1-2; the D gene is possibly TRBD1 (5 bases). The CDR3 is 17 amino acids. V was trimmed by 7 bases and J by 6 bases, leaving 27 bases between them. Per germline, CDR1 MNHEY and CDR2 SMNVEV (reference sequence). The CDR3 here is CASNPSGRLWAPNGYTF. As DNA, the CDR3 is TGTGCCAGCAACCCCTCGGGACGGTTGTGGGCTCCTAATGGCTACACCTTC.

The V call is TRBV2, the J call TRBJ2-7; 12 bases are a match to TRBD2. This CDR3 is built from 14 residues. Germline V CDR1 and CDR2: SNHLY, FYNNEI. The CDR3 DNA reads as TGTGCCAGCAGTTCCACCAGACTAGCGGGGGTTAAAAACGTC. Protein sequence: CASSSTRLAGVKNV.

The chain has TRBV29-1 and TRBJ2-3; no clear D. The CDR3 extends over 14 amino acids. Germline V gene lookup returns CDR1 SQVTM and CDR2 ANQGSEA. Trimming pared 2 bases from V and 2 bases from J, leaving 11 bases between. The CDR3, as DNA: TGCAGCGTTGAACAGCGAGGCCCCACAGATACGCAGTATTTT. Residues: CSVEQRGPTDTQYF.

The chain joins TRBV19 to TRBJ2-3; D gene uncertain. The germline gives CDR1 LNHDA, CDR2 SQIVND (reference sequence). This CDR3 spans 12 amino acids. V shed 3 bases and J shed 6 bases, with 7 bases lying between them. The CDR3 nucleotides read TGTGCCAGTAGTATCGTAGAGGATACGCAGTATTTT. Its protein product is CASSIVEDTQYF.

This chain joins TRBV13 and TRBJ1-6; 10 bases are shared with TRBD1. Trimming removed 5 bases from V and 9 bases from J; junction bases left unmatched: 7. Per germline, CDR1 PRHDT and CDR2 FYEKMQ (reference sequence). The CDR3 contains 15 residues. CDR3 loop: CASSLGTGESSPLHF. CDR3 nucleotide sequence: TGTGCCAGCAGCCTTGGGACAGGGGAATCTTCACCCCTCCACTTT.

The chain links TRBV11-2 to TRBJ2-5; D gene ambiguous. The CDR3 is 18 amino acids. Germline V lookup: CDR1 SGHAT, CDR2 FQNNGV. Trimming cost V 5 bases and J 4 bases, with 26 bases left between them. As DNA, the CDR3 is TGTGCCAGCAGCACACCCGGTACTCTCGTACCGCTCCGAGAGACCCAGTACTTC. Its translation is CASSTPGTLVPLRETQYF. The complete variable domain, with remaining parts taken from reference TRBV11-2 and TRBJ2-5, reads EAGVAQSPRYKIIEKRQSVAFWCNPISGHATLYWYQQILGQGPKLLIQFQNNGVVDDSQLPKDRFSAERLKGVDSTLKIQPAKLEDSAVYLCASSTPGTLVPLRETQYFGPGTRLLVL.

The J gene is TRBJ1-1, the V gene TRBV29-1; D is perhaps TRBD1 (5 bases). The germline gives CDR1 SQVTM, CDR2 ANQGSEA. CDR3 length equals 13 residues. Trimming removed 4 bases from V and 0 bases from J, with 9 bases in between. This CDR3 reads CSVGQGLNTEAFF. The DNA for the CDR3 is TGCAGCGTTGGGCAGGGACTGAACACTGAAGCTTTCTTT.

As DNA, the CDR3 is TGTGCCAGCAGCTGGGCCCGGACTAGCGGGGAGACCTACGAGCAGTACTTC. It yields the protein CASSWARTSGETYEQYF. This sequence joins TRBV7-6 and TRBJ2-7; 12 nucleotides line up with TRBD2. This CDR3 spans 17 amino acids. Germline CDR1 SGHVS, CDR2 FNYEAQ. After removal of 4 bases from V and 2 bases from J, the junction contained 9 bases not matched to a gene.